This T cell receptor (beta chain) was recovered during a study of spatial heterogeneity in lung cancer. Study background: Detection consistently captured more beta-chain sequences than alpha-chain sequences.

The table lists this clonotype with many counts. As yet, its antigen is unknown. Germline lookup yields CDR1 MNHEY and CDR2 SMNVEV (reference sequence). CDR3 size: 15 residues. V gave up 8 bases and J gave up 4 bases, with 21 bases separating them. Broader study findings: Tumor mutation count correlated with how many alpha and beta TCRs expanded intratumorally. In tumor T cells, estimated coverage reached roughly 7.6% for alpha chains and about 12% for beta chains.

TCRdb reprocessed the 5' RACE reads with MiXCR, giving one entry per CDR3 protein. Of some 9,500 distinct CDR3 sequences in the sample, roughly an eighth were seen once. Described time point: sample taken at primary tumor resection. This chain uses TRBV27 with TRBJ2-7; D perhaps matches TRBD1 (5 bases). This TCR came from a male donor with early-stage non-small cell lung cancer. Here the sequenced sample was lung tumor tissue, taken at surgery. The CDR3 is CASGGVGQPAYEQYF. CDR3 DNA: TGTGCCAGCGGTGGCGTGGGGCAGCCCGCATACGAGCAGTACTTC.